Each of the 24 T cell receptor beta chains below was sequenced from the same sample in a study of beta chain features in type 1 diabetes. Study results and caveats: In every one of the four CD4+ subsets, TCRB CDR3s were moderately but significantly shorter in Type 1 diabetes patients.

No antigen has been assigned to these receptors. What was sequenced were expressed TCRB transcripts, since all of the isolated RNA had been reverse transcribed. Only in-frame clones appear in the TCRdb table, and some are missing; sequencing was by immunoSEQ multiplex PCR. The sample yields 300,000 to 350,000 clones, around 9.3% seen once. Sequencing input: central memory CD4+ T cells from blood. The receptor source for this set is a man aged 25 to 40 with type 1 diabetes.

The gene calls are TRBV29-1 and TRBJ2-2; no clear D gene. Germline V lookup: CDR1 SQVTM, CDR2 ANQGSEA. Trimming removed 2 bases at V and 3 bases at J, with 7 bases between. The CDR3 runs to 13 residues. CDR3 sequence reads: CSVERMDTGELFF. CDR3 in DNA: TGCAGCGTTGAAAGGATGGACACCGGGGAGCTGTTTTTT.

The sample holds many counts of this clone. The CDR3 DNA sequence: TGTGCCAGCAGGGAGCCTAACAATGAGCAGTTCTTC. It specifies CASREPNNEQFF. V and J are TRBV6-6 and TRBJ2-1; D is undetermined. The V end lost 6 bases, the J end lost 5 bases, and 8 bases lay between the germline ends. This CDR3 is 12 amino acids long. CDR1 is MNHNY and CDR2 is SVGAGI in the germline V gene (reference sequence).

The rearrangement joins TRBV5-4 to TRBJ1-2; the D gene is possibly TRBD1 (5 bases). The CDR3 length is 13 residues. Trimming cost V 4 bases and J 6 bases, with 13 bases left between them. Germline V gene data show CDR1 as SGHNT and CDR2 as YYREEE (reference sequence). CDR3: CASSPDGTHGYTF. Here the CDR3 DNA reads TGTGCCAGCAGCCCGGACGGGACTCATGGCTACACCTTC. The complete variable domain, with remaining parts taken from reference TRBV5-4 and TRBJ1-2, reads ETGVTQSPTHLIKTRGQQVTLRCSSQSGHNTVSWYQQALGQGPQFIFQYYREEENGRGNFPPRFSGLQFPNYSSELNVNALELDDSALYLCASSPDGTHGYTFGSGTRLTVV.

This clone was observed a few times. The chain uses TRBV6-6 and TRBJ2-1; the D gene is possibly TRBD1 (6 bases). The CDR3 is made up of 13 amino acids. CDR1 MNHNY and CDR2 SVGAGI come from the germline V gene (reference sequence). Deletions cut 6 bases from V and 7 bases from J, with 13 bases between. In DNA, the CDR3 is TGTGCCAGCAGGAAAACAGGGATGAATGAGCAGTTCTTC. This codes for CASRKTGMNEQFF.

The V and J genes are TRBV11-2 and TRBJ2-7, with 8 bases aligning to TRBD1. The CDR3 has 17 amino acids. V lost 4 bases to trimming and J lost 3 bases; unmatched junction nucleotides: 14. Germline loops: CDR1 SGHAT, CDR2 FQNNGV. CDR3 nucleotides: TGTGCCAGCAGCTCCCGAGGAGGACAGGGTGGTTTCTACGAGCAGTACTTC. As protein: CASSSRGGQGGFYEQYF.

This clone has just a few counts. The chain has TRBV5-6 and TRBJ1-4, with TRBD1 matching 8 bases. Germline CDR1 is SGHDT and CDR2 is YYEEEE. This CDR3 is built from 16 residues. Trimming removed 3 bases from V and 4 bases from J; junction bases left unmatched: 8. CDR3 loop: CASSSDYDRGNEKLFF. The DNA for the CDR3 is TGTGCCAGCAGCTCTGACTACGACAGGGGTAATGAAAAACTGTTTTTT.

This clone has only a few counts. The rearrangement links TRBV5-1 to TRBJ1-1; 8 bases are a match to TRBD1. The CDR3 loop spans 13 amino acids. V trimming: 4 bases; J trimming: 5 bases; junction bases outside the gene matches: 4. The germline V gene encodes CDR1 SGHRS and CDR2 YFSETQ. The CDR3 here is CASSGGQETEAFF. The DNA for the CDR3 is TGCGCCAGCAGCGGGGGACAGGAAACTGAAGCTTTCTTT.

This clone turned up a few times. V gene TRBV30 combines with J gene TRBJ2-3; D is perhaps TRBD1 (5 bases). The CDR3 totals 12 residues. CDR1 and CDR2 (germline): GTSNPN, SVGIG (reference sequence). V was pared by 0 bases and J by 5 bases, with 6 bases between. The DNA for the CDR3 is TGTGCCTGGAGTGTAGGGGAAGATACGCAGTATTTT. It translates to CAWSVGEDTQYF.

The CDR3 loop is CASSYDGGPGGYTF. In DNA, the CDR3 is TGTGCCAGCAGTTACGACGGGGGCCCGGGCGGCTACACCTTC. The rearrangement links TRBV6-5 to TRBJ1-2; possibly TRBD1 for D (6 bases). Germline assignment: CDR1 MNHEY and CDR2 SVGAGI. This CDR3 contains 14 residues. V was clipped by 2 bases and J by 8 bases, with 15 bases between them.

V and J are TRBV6-5 and TRBJ2-1, with D perhaps matching TRBD1 (5 bases). Germline assignment: CDR1 MNHEY and CDR2 SVGAGI. The CDR3 covers 14 residues. V was trimmed by 0 bases and J by 3 bases, leaving 6 bases between them. This chain's CDR3 is CASSYSTVYNEQFF. CDR3 coding DNA: TGTGCCAGCAGTTACTCGACAGTCTACAATGAGCAGTTCTTC.

A remark on this clone: A much larger clone differs by one base, so this may be a read error. This chain joins TRBV7-6 and TRBJ2-7; no reliable D call. The V end lost 4 bases, the J end lost 2 bases, and 3 bases lay between the germline ends. The V gene's germline CDR1 is SGHVS and CDR2 FNYEAQ. CDR3 size: 11 residues. The CDR3 coding sequence is TGTGCCAGCAGCTCGACCTACGAGCAGTACTTC. This encodes CASSSTYEQYF.

This clone was seen more than once but under ten times. The chain employs TRBV6-6 and TRBJ2-3; possible D gene TRBD1, 5 bases. Germline V gene sequence: CDR1 MNHNY, CDR2 SVGAGI (reference sequence). The CDR3 loop spans 15 amino acids. V gave up 10 bases and J gave up 0 bases, with 17 bases separating them. Here the CDR3 reads CATKSTVSSTDTQYF. CDR3 bases: TGTGCCACCAAATCGACAGTTTCTAGCACAGATACGCAGTATTTT.

The chain carries TRBV29-1 and TRBJ2-7; D is undetermined. V was shortened by 4 bases and J by 2 bases, with 12 bases between the two germline ends. In germline, CDR1 is SQVTM, CDR2 ANQGSEA. The CDR3 has 13 residues. The CDR3 loop is CSVGDPPTYEQYF. DNA for the CDR3: TGCAGCGTTGGAGATCCCCCAACCTACGAGCAGTACTTC.

This clone was counted at least ten times. The same CDR3 is also encoded by other DNA sequences in this sample. This chain connects TRBV7-9 to TRBJ2-4, with D possibly TRBD2 on 7 matching bases. The CDR3 contains 16 residues. V shed 6 bases and J shed 1 base, with 16 bases lying between them. Germline V gene data show CDR1 as SEHNR and CDR2 as FQNEAQ (reference sequence). CDR3 nucleotides: TGTGCCAGCAGTCCAGGGAGGGGGGCGGCCAAAAACATTCAGTACTTC. Its translation is CASSPGRGAAKNIQYF. The variable domain in full, completed from reference TRBV7-9 and TRBJ2-4, reads DTGVSQNPRHKITKRGQNVTFRCDPISEHNRLYWYRQTLGQGPEFLTYFQNEAQLEKSRLLSDRFSAERPKGSFSTLEIQRTEQGDSAMYLCASSPGRGAAKNIQYFGAGTRLSVL.

Here the CDR3 reads CASSFPLTEYNEQFF. The CDR3 DNA sequence: TGCGCCAGCAGCTTCCCTCTGACAGAATACAATGAGCAGTTCTTC. The chain employs TRBV5-1 and TRBJ2-1; a weak D match, TRBD1 (5 bases). The V and J ends lost 2 bases and 4 bases respectively, with 13 bases between them. The germline gives CDR1 SGHRS, CDR2 YFSETQ. The CDR3 contains 15 residues.

This clone was observed a handful of times. CDR3 amino acids: CASSYSGNSNQPQHF. The CDR3 region has the DNA TGTGCCAGCAGTTACTCGGGGAATAGCAATCAGCCCCAGCATTTT. The chain has TRBV6-5 and TRBJ1-5; D not resolved. CDR1 and CDR2 from the germline V gene are MNHEY and SVGAGI. The CDR3 runs to 15 residues. Trimming cost V 0 bases and J 0 bases, with 6 bases left between them.

V and J are TRBV2 and TRBJ2-2, with TRBD2 matching over 9 bases. V shed 7 bases and J 5 bases; nucleotides not matched to a gene: 5. In germline, CDR1 is SNHLY, CDR2 FYNNEI. The CDR3 spans 14 residues. The CDR3 nucleotides are TGTGCCAGCAAACCCAGCGGGGGGACCGGGGAGCTGTTTTTT. As protein: CASKPSGGTGELFF.

The chain carries TRBV29-1 and TRBJ1-1; no clear D. With 4 bases removed from V and 1 base from J, the gap between germline ends came to 10 bases. Per the germline V gene, CDR1 is SQVTM and CDR2 is ANQGSEA. This CDR3 has 13 amino acids. The CDR3 sequence is CSVVGSGNTEAFF. The CDR3 DNA follows: TGCAGCGTTGTTGGCTCTGGGAACACTGAAGCTTTCTTT.

This rearrangement joins TRBV6-5 to TRBJ1-1; 7 bases line up with TRBD1. The germline V gene has CDR1 MNHEY and CDR2 SVGAGI. The CDR3 length is 13 residues. J lost 4 bases, V lost 10 bases, and 9 bases had no gene match. CDR3 residues: CATETGIATEAFF. CDR3 DNA sequence: TGTGCCACCGAGACAGGGATCGCCACTGAAGCTTTCTTT.

This clone was counted only a few times. The V gene is TRBV13, the J gene TRBJ2-1; 12 bases line up with TRBD2. J lost 4 bases, V lost 5 bases, and 15 bases had no gene match. This CDR3 has 19 amino acids. Germline values: CDR1 PRHDT, CDR2 FYEKMQ (reference sequence). The CDR3 spells CASSPRPSTSGGLYNEQFF. DNA of the CDR3: TGTGCCAGCAGCCCCCGGCCCTCGACTAGCGGGGGCCTATACAATGAGCAGTTCTTC. Complete variable domain (other parts from reference TRBV13 and TRBJ2-1): AAGVIQSPRHLIKEKRETATLKCYPIPRHDTVYWYQQGPGQDPQFLISFYEKMQSDKGSIPDRFSAQQFSDYHSELNMSSLELGDSALYFCASSPRPSTSGGLYNEQFFGPGTRLTVL.

The gene calls are TRBV28 and TRBJ1-4; D not resolved. Germline assignment: CDR1 MDHEN and CDR2 SYDVKM. The CDR3 has 14 amino acids. The V end lost 2 bases, the J end lost 8 bases, and 12 bases lay between the germline ends. The DNA of the CDR3 is TGTGCCAGCAGTTTAGGGCAGAACCTGGAAAAACTGTTTTTT. Translating gives CASSLGQNLEKLFF.

The J gene is TRBJ1-6, the V gene TRBV7-2; TRBD1 matches 7 bases. The length of the CDR3 is 14 residues. CDR1 SGHTA and CDR2 FQGNSA come from the germline V gene. V shed 5 bases, J shed 8 bases, and the junction held 6 bases outside the gene matches. CDR3 sequence: CASSRGTEYSPLHF. The CDR3 bases are TGTGCCAGCAGCCGGGGGACAGAATATTCACCCCTCCACTTT.

This clone was detected ten times or more. This chain uses TRBV18 with TRBJ2-3; D remains unclear. There are 14 residues in the CDR3. Germline CDR1 KGHSH, CDR2 LQKENI. V was trimmed by 0 bases and J by 1 base, leaving 5 bases between them. The CDR3 loop reads CASSPPVGTDTQYF. CDR3 nucleotide sequence: TGTGCCAGCTCACCACCGGTCGGCACAGATACGCAGTATTTT.

The table lists this clone with a few counts. The rearrangement links TRBV4-3 to TRBJ2-2; 10 bases are a match to TRBD1. This CDR3 has 16 amino acids. Germline lookup yields CDR1 LGHNA and CDR2 YSLEER. Unmatched junction bases numbered 2, after V lost 4 bases and J lost 0 bases. CDR3 nucleotide sequence: TGCGCCAGCAGCCCGGACAGGGGGTCGAACACCGGGGAGCTGTTTTTT. It specifies CASSPDRGSNTGELFF.